This T cell receptor beta chain is from a study of cytomegalovirus exposure and HLA in healthy donors. Measured with immunoSEQ multiplex PCR; TCRdb has only the in-frame clones, and not every one. Of over 60,000 clones listed, approximately 94% are singletons. The CDR3 has 12 residues. The germline V gene encodes CDR1 MNHEY and CDR2 SVGAGI. Trimming at V came to 5 bases and at J to 7 bases, leaving 4 bases not matched to a gene. The origin of this receptor is a man aged 18 to 29 in good health and CMV-seropositive. Input material: PBMCs. The chain combines TRBV6-5 with TRBJ1-2, with 7 bases aligning to TRBD1. DNA of the CDR3: TGTGCCAGCAGTACAACAGGGGTTGGCTACACCTTC. As protein: CASSTTGVGYTF.